These 2 T cell receptor beta chains were sequenced from one sample in a study of CD8+ T cells in alopecia areata. RNA, once extracted, was reverse transcribed into cDNA for use as the sequencing template. Libraries were prepared by immunoSEQ multiplex PCR; TCRdb keeps only in-frame clonotypes and omits some of them. The table lists some 200,000 clones, 55% to 70% of them singletons. Treatment in this sample: oral pan-JAK inhibitor, 5-10 mg twice daily. This specimen was CD4+ T cells sorted from blood, taken at week 4, from a patient treated with tofacitinib. These receptors were collected from a human donor with alopecia areata.

The chain uses TRBV7-9 and TRBJ1-4; D call uncertain. CDR1 is SEHNR, CDR2 FQNEAQ, per germline (reference sequence). The CDR3 loop spans 15 amino acids. Trimming left V 0 bases short and J 5 bases short, with 10 bases between. CDR3 nucleotide sequence: TGTGCCAGCAGCTTAGCGCAACAGAAAAATGAAAAACTGTTTTTT. The encoded protein is CASSLAQQKNEKLFF.

The genes are TRBV5-6 and TRBJ1-2, with TRBD1 identical over 9 bases. V lost 4 bases to trimming and J lost 7 bases; unmatched junction nucleotides: 11. CDR3 length: 15 amino acids. Looked up from germline, CDR1 is SGHDT and CDR2 is YYEEEE. The DNA of the CDR3 is TGTGCCAGCAGCCTCCGGGACAGGGCCCTTCGTGGCTACACCTTC. This translates into CASSLRDRALRGYTF.